Below are 5 T cell receptor beta chains sequenced from a single sample in a study of blood T cells in healthy people across ages. The authors ran a second PCR of roughly 6 to 12 cycles using a sample-barcoded 5' primer and a J-beta primer mix. One entry per CDR3 protein, called by TCRdb with MiXCR from the 5' RACE reads. The sample contains 750,000 or so distinct CDR3 sequences, around 25% of which appear only once. This same sample was also taken into another study, of T cells of mothers and their children.

Sequencing was carried out using blood. The receptors were sampled from a boy between 10 and 17 years old in good health.

The rearrangement links TRBV3-1 to TRBJ2-5; no clear D. TRBJ2-7 matches the DNA end more closely, so the J call is doubtful. This CDR3 spans 15 amino acids. Germline V gene sequence: CDR1 LGHDT, CDR2 YNNKEL (reference sequence). The CDR3 sequence is CASSQDPTEAYEQYF. In DNA form, the CDR3 reads TGTGCCAGCAGCCAAGATCCAACGGAAGCCTACGAGCAGTACTTC.

Notes on this clonotype: A junction boundary mismatches the germline segment, possibly from a read error. The chain couples TRBV7-7 to TRBJ1-3, with no clear D. Germline CDR1 reads SSHAT; CDR2 reads FNYEAQ (reference sequence). The CDR3 totals 15 residues. The CDR3 region has the DNA TGTGCTAGCAGCTTAGCGTTTGGGTCTGGAAACACCATATATTTT. It specifies CASSLAFGSGNTIYF.

This clonotype was counted a few times. DNA of the CDR3: TGCAGCATTCGGACAGCGCTGAACACTGAAGCTTTCTTT. Protein sequence: CSIRTALNTEAFF. The chain has TRBV29-1 and TRBJ1-1, with TRBD1 as a possible D gene (6 bases). Trimming cost V 8 bases and J 0 bases, with 13 bases left between them. The CDR3 is made up of 13 amino acids. CDR1 and CDR2 from the germline V gene are SQVTM and ANQGSEA. Full variable domain (remainder filled in from reference TRBV29-1 and TRBJ1-1): SAVISQKPSRDICQRGTSLTIQCQVDSQVTMMFWYRQQPGQSLTLIATANQGSEATYESGFVIDKFPISRPNLTFSTLTVSNMSPEDSSIYLCSIRTALNTEAFFGQGTRLTVV.

The chain links TRBV6-5 to TRBJ1-2, with a weak D call TRBD1 (5 bases). The V end lost 5 bases, the J end lost 6 bases, and 16 bases lay between the germline ends. CDR3 length: 14 residues. In germline, CDR1 is MNHEY, CDR2 SVGAGI. As DNA, the CDR3 is TGTGCCAGCAGTCCGACGGGACGGTCCCATGGCTACACCTTC. The encoded protein is CASSPTGRSHGYTF.

V is TRBV7-9 and J is TRBJ1-4, with D possibly matching TRBD1 (5 bases). Germline values: CDR1 SEHNR, CDR2 FQNEAQ (reference sequence). The V end lost 1 base, the J end lost 7 bases, and 16 bases lay between the germline ends. The CDR3 contains 16 residues. The CDR3 region has the DNA TGTGCCAGCAGCTTAGTTGCGGGGGACCTCGCTGAAAAACTGTTTTTT. Translated: CASSLVAGDLAEKLFF. Based on the CDR3 plus reference TRBV7-9 and TRBJ1-4, the full variable domain is DTGVSQNPRHKITKRGQNVTFRCDPISEHNRLYWYRQTLGQGPEFLTYFQNEAQLEKSRLLSDRFSAERPKGSFSTLEIQRTEQGDSAMYLCASSLVAGDLAEKLFFGSGTQLSVL.